These T cell receptor beta chains were read from a single sample in a study of cytomegalovirus exposure and HLA in healthy donors. The repertoire was sequenced with immunoSEQ multiplex PCR; TCRdb's copy has only in-frame clones and lacks some. The data contain 150,000 to 200,000 clones, less than 80% of them singletons. What was sequenced was PBMCs. All receptors come from a man aged 40-50 years in good health and CMV-seronegative. Both conserved end residues are trimmed from each CDR3. A D gene is named only where the DNA matches it firmly. Not every row has a clone size; where given, it reads once, few, many or a size class.

j_gene	v_gene	len	abundance	d_gene	CDR3aa
TRBJ1-4	TRBV5-6	12	NA	NA	ASTLRGVGEKLF
TRBJ1-4	TRBV18	13	once	TRBD1	ASSPRQGPNEKLF
TRBJ2-1	TRBV30	12	NA	TRBD1	AWRDRVNYNEQF
TRBJ1-6	TRBV29-1	10	NA	NA	SVQEGDSPLH
TRBJ1-4	TRBV28	12	NA	TRBD1	ASRQQGAQEKLF
TRBJ1-4	TRBV30	12	NA	NA	AWSVLEDNEKLF
TRBJ1-2	TRBV21-1	13	NA	NA	ASSAFQGRINGYT
TRBJ1-1	TRBV6-1	12	few	NA	ASTENLMNTEAF
TRBJ1-2	TRBV5-1	11	NA	NA	ASSLEGGYGYT
TRBJ2-2	TRBV19	13	few	TRBD2	ASSIVQAGVGELF
NA	TRBV18	15	NA	TRBD1	ASSSSPGTGTSYEQY
TRBJ1-5	TRBV2	11	NA	NA	ASTRGSNQPQH
TRBJ2-5	TRBV6-5	12	NA	NA	ASRRTATQETQY
TRBJ2-1	TRBV29-1	14	few	TRBD2	SALTSGRAGGSEQF
TRBJ2-1	TRBV7-2	13	NA	TRBD1	ASSHWDSTHNEQF
TRBJ2-4	TRBV7-2	13	NA	TRBD1	ASSSPDRAKNIQY
TRBJ2-1	TRBV15	14	NA	NA	ATSRDNRGSYNEQF
TRBJ2-1	TRBV19	13	NA	TRBD2	ASSTTSGAYNEQF
TRBJ1-2	TRBV6-6	11	few	NA	ASSLDSWEGYT
TRBJ1-1	TRBV27	15	NA	TRBD1	ASSSPVRTGIATEAF
TRBJ1-2	TRBV6-5	13	NA	NA	ASGLSGQMVYGYT
TRBJ1-5	TRBV6-1	12	NA	NA	ASSGPSMAEPQH
TRBJ2-7	TRBV6-6	12	NA	NA	ASRVTSFSYEQY
NA	TRBV6-5	13	NA	TRBD2	ASSFTSGGTYEQY
TRBJ2-7	TRBV5-4	12	once	NA	ASSQDTGSYEQY
TRBJ2-7	TRBV18	13	once	TRBD2	ASSPRTRSGYEQY
TRBJ1-4	TRBV7-2	11	NA	NA	ASSSYEGGKLF
TRBJ2-2	TRBV7-2	13	NA	TRBD1	ASSLGQGDTGELF
TRBJ2-7	TRBV5-1	12	NA	TRBD1	ASSSRTGKDEQY
TRBJ2-4	TRBV19	14	NA	NA	ASSMRQSLAKNIQY
TRBJ2-3	TRBV28	12	NA	TRBD1	ASSSLTGADTQY
TRBJ1-2	TRBV6-1	11	NA	NA	ASSLDGGYGYT
TRBJ1-1	TRBV5-4	13	many	TRBD1	ASSPGQGTQGKAF
TRBJ2-7	TRBV9	12	NA	TRBD2	ASSVDGLAGEQY
TRBJ2-1	TRBV7-8	12	few	NA	ASSLVRGSGEQF
TRBJ2-6	TRBV7-2	10	few	NA	ASSRGVNVLT
TRBJ1-2	TRBV28	11	few	NA	ASSRGLDYGYT
TRBJ2-5	TRBV15	15	NA	TRBD1	ATSRGGGTGAQETQY
TRBJ1-2	TRBV5-1	13	NA	TRBD1	ASTLRQGGDYGYT
TRBJ1-4	TRBV5-1	14	NA	TRBD1	ASSLVNRGSSEKLF
TRBJ1-2	TRBV29-1	13	few	TRBD1	SVVGGSKVGDGYT